This T cell receptor (beta chain) was recorded in a study of response to subunit inactivated influenza vaccine. The CDR3 is 16 residues long. J was trimmed by 5 bases and V by 5 bases; bases with no gene match: 13. Germline V gene lookup returns CDR1 MNHEY and CDR2 SMNVEV (reference sequence). TCRdb passed the RT-PCR reads through MiXCR, listing each CDR3 protein once. The table shows around 520,000 distinct CDR3 sequences, with 25% occurring only once. Sequences were derived from CD4+ T cells sorted from PBMCs, sampled more than 4 days after vaccination. The TCR comes from a man aged 50 to 60 who received an inactivated influenza vaccine. This chain links TRBV27 with TRBJ2-5, with TRBD2 matching 8 bases. The CDR3 coding sequence is TGTGCCAGCAGTCCCGCTTACCGGGGGGGCCCCGAGACCCAGTACTTC. Its translation: CASSPAYRGGPETQYF.